The clone carrying this T cell receptor (beta chain) was seen more than once but under ten times. What it recognizes is unknown. The data originate from a study of blood T cells in healthy people across ages. Study outcomes and limitations: Without sorted subsets, naive and antigen-experienced compartments could not be conclusively compared. Roughly linear declines in TCR beta diversity per million T cells occurred with age. In long-lived donors, naive CD4+ cell counts and diversity exceeded those of aged donors.

A second PCR of about 7 to 12 cycles used a sample-barcoded 5' primer and a J-beta primer mix. MiXCR, applied by TCRdb to the 5' RACE reads, yields one record per CDR3 protein. The table includes some 800,000 distinct CDR3 sequences, 25% detected once. This sample was shared with a second study, whose subject was T cells of mothers and their children.

This receptor was obtained from a boy between 10 and 17 years old in good health. The sequencing input was blood.

In nucleotides, the CDR3 is TGTGCCAGCAGAGCGGCGGCCGGAAGGGGGGAGCAGTACTTC. Its protein product is CASRAAAGRGEQYF. The gene calls are TRBV7-9 and TRBJ2-7; TRBD1 might be the D (6 bases). CDR1 is SEHNR, CDR2 FQNEAQ, per germline (reference sequence). Trimming stripped 6 bases from V and 7 bases from J, with 19 bases between. This CDR3 is 14 amino acids long.